The 12 T cell receptor beta chains given below trace back to one sample, sequenced in a study of cytomegalovirus exposure and HLA in healthy donors. Profiled with immunoSEQ multiplex PCR; TCRdb holds only in-frame clones, not every one. The profile covers approximately 76,000 clones, with about 94% appearing a single time and 2.1% taken by the ten largest. The sequenced material came from PBMCs. Receptors were obtained from a woman in her late teens or twenties in good health and CMV-seronegative.

The chain couples TRBV19 to TRBJ1-2; 7 bases fit TRBD1. The length of the CDR3 is 21 residues. Germline assignment: CDR1 LNHDA and CDR2 SQIVND (reference sequence). V dropped 2 bases and J dropped 3; count of bases not matched to a gene: 24. CDR3: CASSISQTGVRPGPTDYGYTF. The DNA of the CDR3 is TGTGCCAGTAGTATAAGTCAAACAGGGGTTCGGCCAGGCCCTACTGACTATGGCTACACCTTC.

This chain links TRBV2 with TRBJ2-1, with 8 bases fitting TRBD2. The CDR3 is 14 residues long. With 10 bases clipped from V and 5 bases from J, the junction kept 10 bases outside the gene matches. Germline lookup yields CDR1 SNHLY and CDR2 FYNNEI. The CDR3 nucleotides read TGTGCCACTTTAGCCGTCGGGGGGGACAATGAGCAGTTCTTC. It encodes CATLAVGGDNEQFF.

The chain carries TRBV7-9 and TRBJ1-2; no firm D call. This CDR3 has 14 residues. Trimming left V 4 bases short and J 0 bases short, with 9 bases between. The germline V gene has CDR1 SEHNR and CDR2 FQNEAQ (reference sequence). DNA for the CDR3: TGTGCCAGCAGCTCCGCGATCGCTAACTATGGCTACACCTTC. It specifies CASSSAIANYGYTF.

V and J are TRBV28 and TRBJ2-1; D may be TRBD1 (5 bases). This CDR3 comprises 14 residues. Germline V CDR1 and CDR2: MDHEN, SYDVKM. The ends were cut back, 3 bases at V and 1 base at J, with 7 bases in the middle. The CDR3 loop reads CASSFRGSYNEQFF. For the CDR3, the DNA is TGTGCCAGCAGTTTTAGGGGATCCTACAATGAGCAGTTCTTC.

A single count supports this clone. This chain links TRBV19 with TRBJ2-7; 8 nucleotides match TRBD2. The CDR3 length is 10 residues. The germline V gene encodes CDR1 LNHDA and CDR2 SQIVND (reference sequence). CDR3 coding DNA: TGTGCAGCGGGGGATTACGAGCAGTACTTC. This sequence encodes CAAGDYEQYF.

The chain has TRBV11-1 and TRBJ2-2, with D perhaps matching TRBD1 (6 bases). The germline V and J ends were trimmed by 7 bases and 6 bases, with 15 bases remaining between them. CDR3 length equals 14 residues. CDR1 is SGHAT, CDR2 FQDESV, per germline (reference sequence). As DNA, the CDR3 is TGTGCCAGCACAAGGGACACGAGGGCCGGGGAGCTGTTTTTT. This gives the protein CASTRDTRAGELFF.

This clone occurred once. The chain carries TRBV14 and TRBJ2-1; TRBD1 aligns across 7 bases. The germline gives CDR1 SGHDN, CDR2 FVKESK. The V gene end was trimmed by 4 bases and the J gene end by 10 bases; junction bases not matched to a gene: 7. The CDR3 has 13 residues. This CDR3 reads CASSRTTGWEQFF. CDR3 DNA: TGTGCCAGCAGCCGAACGACAGGGTGGGAGCAGTTCTTC.

The rearrangement joins TRBV5-1 to TRBJ2-7; possible D gene TRBD2, 6 bases. Germline values: CDR1 SGHRS, CDR2 YFSETQ. The ends were cut back, 4 bases at V and 5 bases at J, with 13 bases in the middle. The CDR3 contains 13 residues. The CDR3 region has the DNA TGCGCCAGCAGCGGGACTGAAGCCCACGAGCAGTACTTC. Residues: CASSGTEAHEQYF.

The CDR3 DNA reads as TGTGCCAGCAGTTTCACAGGCCAAGGAGCCTACGAGCAGTACTTC. It encodes CASSFTGQGAYEQYF. The chain links TRBV28 to TRBJ2-7; D possibly corresponds to TRBD1 (5 bases). CDR3 length: 15 amino acids. V lost 3 bases and J 2 bases, leaving 14 bases between the germline ends. Germline CDR1 is MDHEN and CDR2 is SYDVKM. Complete variable domain (other parts from reference TRBV28 and TRBJ2-7): DVKVTQSSRYLVKRTGEKVFLECVQDMDHENMFWYRQDPGLGLRLIYFSYDVKMKEKGDIPEGYSVSREKKERFSLILESASTNQTSMYLCASSFTGQGAYEQYFGPGTRLTVT.

The chain uses TRBV7-8 and TRBJ2-2; no clear D gene. Germline-derived CDR1 and CDR2 are SGHVS and FQNEAQ. The CDR3 contains 13 residues. Trimming removed 3 bases at V and 5 bases at J, with 7 bases between. CDR3 sequence (DNA): TGTGCCAGCAGCTTGGCTCATACCGGGGAGCTGTTTTTT. It yields the protein CASSLAHTGELFF.

This chain connects TRBV6-1 to TRBJ1-5; perhaps TRBD1 as D (6 bases). CDR1 is MNHNS, CDR2 SASEGT, per germline. CDR3 length equals 13 residues. V was clipped by 6 bases and J by 8 bases, with 14 bases between them. The CDR3 reads CASREYRAEPQHF. The CDR3 bases are TGTGCCAGCAGAGAGTACAGGGCGGAGCCCCAGCATTTT.

The J gene is TRBJ2-3, the V gene TRBV7-9; 12 nucleotides match TRBD1. The CDR3 contains 17 residues. The germline V gene encodes CDR1 SEHNR and CDR2 FQNEAQ (reference sequence). The V segment lost 5 bases and the J segment 6 bases; nucleotides outside the gene matches: 12. The CDR3 bases are TGTGCCAGCAGCCCCGGCGGGGGACAGGGGGCCGCGGATACGCAGTATTTT. Encoded protein: CASSPGGGQGAADTQYF. The full variable domain, rest sourced from reference TRBV7-9 and TRBJ2-3, is DTGVSQNPRHKITKRGQNVTFRCDPISEHNRLYWYRQTLGQGPEFLTYFQNEAQLEKSRLLSDRFSAERPKGSFSTLEIQRTEQGDSAMYLCASSPGGGQGAADTQYFGPGTRLTVL.